Below, 18 T cell receptor beta chains from the same sample are listed, as sequenced in a study of T cell repertoires in cytomegalovirus infection. TCRdb re-analysed the reads in MiXCR, keeping a single row per CDR3 protein. The sample holds around 740,000 distinct CDR3 sequences, approximately 34% seen once. Source material: PBMCs. The receptors come from a human donor in good health (CMV status not recorded). Some clones in this sample may be carry-over from other donors' samples.

This clonotype occurred once. This sequence joins TRBV12-3 or TRBV12-4 and TRBJ1-2; D gene uncertain. V shed 7 bases and J shed 2 bases, with 11 bases lying between them. This CDR3 is built from 13 residues. The CDR3 loop is CASTPRENYGYTF. The CDR3 DNA sequence: TGTGCCAGCACCCCGCGGGAGAACTATGGCTACACCTTC.

For this clonotype: Being one base from a much bigger clone, this may be a read error. The chain uses TRBV7-2 and TRBJ2-2; D may be TRBD2 (6 bases). CDR3 length: 13 amino acids. Germline lookup yields CDR1 SGHTA and CDR2 FQGNSA. CDR3 sequence (DNA): TGTGCCAGCAGCTTATTCGGCGGCGGGGAGCGGTTTTTT. Its protein product is CASSLFGGGERFF.

This clonotype occurred once. This chain connects TRBV5-4 to TRBJ2-7; 8 nucleotides align to TRBD1. The CDR3 has 13 amino acids. The V segment lost 4 bases and the J segment 6 bases; nucleotides outside the gene matches: 6. Germline CDR1 reads SGHNT; CDR2 reads YYREEE (reference sequence). CDR3 protein: CASSQDRVGEQYF. The DNA for the CDR3 is TGTGCCAGCAGCCAGGACAGGGTGGGCGAGCAGTACTTC. Full variable domain (remainder filled in from reference TRBV5-4 and TRBJ2-7): ETGVTQSPTHLIKTRGQQVTLRCSSQSGHNTVSWYQQALGQGPQFIFQYYREEENGRGNFPPRFSGLQFPNYSSELNVNALELDDSALYLCASSQDRVGEQYFGPGTRLTVT.

The chain uses TRBV28 and TRBJ2-7, with 10 bases that match TRBD2. This CDR3 region has 14 residues. CDR1 is MDHEN, CDR2 SYDVKM, per germline. After removal of 5 bases from V and 6 bases from J, the junction contained 7 bases not matched to a gene. The CDR3 spells CASSPSGRGLEQYF. In DNA, the CDR3 is TGTGCCAGCAGTCCTAGCGGGAGAGGTCTCGAGCAGTACTTC.

This clonotype was counted between two and nine times. The rearrangement links TRBV10-2 to TRBJ1-3, with D possibly being TRBD1 (6 bases). CDR1 and CDR2 (germline): WSHSY, SAAADI. Trimming pared 7 bases from V and 0 bases from J, leaving 13 bases between. The CDR3 is 15 amino acids. The CDR3 DNA reads TGCGCCAGCATCAGCCGACAGGTCTCTGGAAACACCATATATTTT. Encoded protein: CASISRQVSGNTIYF.

The chain is built from TRBV7-2 and TRBJ2-2; 7 bases are a match to TRBD1. V was clipped by 2 bases and J by 5 bases; unmatched bases: 2. Germline assignment: CDR1 SGHTA and CDR2 FQGNSA. There are 14 residues in the CDR3. CDR3: CASSLHRGTGELFF. For the CDR3, the DNA is TGTGCCAGCAGCTTACACAGGGGAACCGGGGAGCTGTTTTTT.

This clonotype showed up just a few times. This chain links TRBV20-1 with TRBJ1-1; tentatively, D is TRBD1 (5 bases). The germline CDR1 and CDR2 sequences are DFQATT and SNEGSKA (reference sequence). Between the trimmed V and J ends, which lost 0 bases and 0 bases, there was a span of 11 bases. CDR3 length equals 15 residues. The CDR3 DNA reads as TGCAGTGCTAGAGATGGGGCGGTGATGAACACTGAAGCTTTCTTT. Translation: CSARDGAVMNTEAFF.

The genes are TRBV6-6 and TRBJ2-1; TRBD2 agrees at 12 bases. Germline V gene data show CDR1 as MNHNY and CDR2 as SVGAGI (reference sequence). The junction had 5 bases not matched to a gene; V was cut back by 2 bases and J by 9 bases. This CDR3 is built from 15 residues. The CDR3 is CASSYETSGRGEQFF. The CDR3 nucleotides are TGTGCCAGCAGTTACGAGACTAGCGGGAGAGGTGAGCAGTTCTTC.

The V and J genes are TRBV5-1 and TRBJ2-6; D is perhaps TRBD1 (6 bases). The germline V gene has CDR1 SGHRS and CDR2 YFSETQ. Trimming shortened V by 0 bases and J by 4 bases, and 8 bases separated the two germline ends. The CDR3 sequence is 15 residues long. In nucleotides, the CDR3 is TGCGCCAGCAGCTTGGAACAGGGAGGGGCCAACGTCCTGACTTTC. It is translated as CASSLEQGGANVLTF. The complete variable domain, with remaining parts taken from reference TRBV5-1 and TRBJ2-6, reads KAGVTQTPRYLIKTRGQQVTLSCSPISGHRSVSWYQQTPGQGLQFLFEYFSETQRNKGNFPGRFSGRQFSNSRSEMNVSTLELGDSALYLCASSLEQGGANVLTFGAGSRLTVL.

The rearrangement uses TRBV6-6 and TRBJ2-7; D is perhaps TRBD2 (5 bases). Trimming pared 6 bases from V and 3 bases from J, leaving 18 bases between. CDR1 is MNHNY and CDR2 is SVGAGI in the germline V gene (reference sequence). The CDR3 covers 15 residues. The CDR3 DNA follows: TGTGCCAGCAGCCCGAGTAGAGGGCAGAGCTACGAGCAGTACTTC. It encodes CASSPSRGQSYEQYF.

This clonotype showed up many times. This chain connects TRBV7-2 to TRBJ2-7; D is uncertain. The germline V gene encodes CDR1 SGHTA and CDR2 FQGNSA. V lost 1 base, J lost 9 bases, and 10 bases lay in between. There are 12 residues in the CDR3. The CDR3 DNA reads as TGTGCCAGCAGCTTAGACGGTTTGAGGCAGTACTTC. As protein: CASSLDGLRQYF.

This sequence joins TRBV4-1 and TRBJ2-3, with 8 bases fitting TRBD1. Losses at the gene ends were 1 base for V and 0 bases for J; bases not matched to a gene: 12. This CDR3 region has 19 residues. The germline CDR1 and CDR2 sequences are MGHRA and YSYEKL. The CDR3 sequence: CASSQACSDTGGSTDTQYF. CDR3 sequence (DNA): TGCGCCAGCAGCCAAGCTTGTTCCGACACAGGGGGTAGCACAGATACGCAGTATTTT.

This sequence joins TRBV7-6 and TRBJ2-3, with D perhaps matching TRBD2 (5 bases). The length of the CDR3 is 15 residues. The germline V gene has CDR1 SGHVS and CDR2 FNYEAQ. Deletions cut 3 bases from V and 0 bases from J, with 10 bases between. DNA of the CDR3: TGTGCCAGCAGCTTTGCACTAGAGAGCACAGATACGCAGTATTTT. Its translation: CASSFALESTDTQYF.

The chain uses TRBV19 and TRBJ2-5; 14 bases match TRBD2. J lost 3 bases, V lost 5 bases, and 14 bases had no gene match. The CDR3 spans 19 residues. Germline V gene sequence: CDR1 LNHDA, CDR2 SQIVND (reference sequence). In DNA, the CDR3 is TGTGCCAGTAGTTCCCTGCGACTAGCGGGAGGGCGCCCTGAAGAGACCCAGTACTTC. Its protein is CASSSLRLAGGRPEETQYF. Looking up the rest from reference TRBV19 and TRBJ2-5 gives the full variable domain: DGGITQSPKYLFRKEGQNVTLSCEQNLNHDAMYWYRQDPGQGLRLIYYSQIVNDFQKGDIAEGYSVSREKKESFPLTVTSAQKNPTAFYLCASSSLRLAGGRPEETQYFGPGTRLLVL.

This chain uses TRBV28 with TRBJ1-2; D might be TRBD1 (5 bases). The V end lost 5 bases, the J end lost 3 bases, and 19 bases lay between the germline ends. The germline V gene has CDR1 MDHEN and CDR2 SYDVKM. CDR3 size: 16 residues. The CDR3 sequence is CASSLRQHPSDYGYTF. The CDR3 DNA sequence: TGTGCCAGCAGTCTGCGACAGCACCCGTCGGACTATGGCTACACCTTC.

This clonotype was detected only a few times. The gene calls are TRBV6-1 and TRBJ2-7; D assignment may be TRBD1 or TRBD2 (5 bases each). Germline lookup yields CDR1 MNHNS and CDR2 SASEGT. The length of the CDR3 is 15 residues. Trimming left V 6 bases short and J 0 bases short, with 15 bases between. CDR3 sequence reads: CASRWGSTASYEQYF. DNA of the CDR3: TGTGCCAGCAGGTGGGGGAGCACAGCCTCCTACGAGCAGTACTTC.

The DNA for the CDR3 is TGTGCCAGCAGCATACAGGGGGCGGGGGCCTACGAGCAGTACTTC. Its protein product is CASSIQGAGAYEQYF. The chain uses TRBV6-1 and TRBJ2-7; 9 nucleotides line up with TRBD1. This CDR3 contains 15 residues. CDR1 and CDR2 from the germline V gene are MNHNS and SASEGT. Trimming removed 6 bases from V and 2 bases from J; junction bases left unmatched: 8.

The chain carries TRBV2 and TRBJ1-3; TRBD1 is a possible D gene (5 bases). This CDR3 has 16 amino acids. In germline, CDR1 is SNHLY, CDR2 FYNNEI. V lost 7 bases, J lost 2 bases, and 18 bases lay in between. The CDR3 sequence is CASMGTPGGTGNTIYF. In DNA form, the CDR3 reads TGTGCCAGCATGGGAACCCCGGGGGGTACTGGAAACACCATATATTTT.